This TCR beta chain originates from a study of cytomegalovirus exposure and HLA in healthy donors. Each donor's status was that of a healthy bone marrow donor. The PCR contained 60 Vbeta and 13 Jbeta primers. Assay used: immunoSEQ multiplex PCR; TCRdb lists only in-frame clones, some missing. Of some 130,000 clones listed, roughly 79% are singletons. The CDR3 has 14 residues. Between the trimmed V and J ends, which lost 6 bases and 1 base, there was a span of 10 bases. CDR1 and CDR2 (germline): MNHNS, SASEGT. The sequence was collected from a man aged 18-30 years in good health and CMV-seronegative. The specimen sequenced was PBMCs. The chain has TRBV6-1 and TRBJ1-5; no firm D call. In nucleotides, the CDR3 is TGTGCCAGCAGCGTTTACACGAGCAATCAGCCCCAGCATTTT. Its protein is CASSVYTSNQPQHF.